This T cell receptor (beta chain) was observed in a study of T cell responses to AZD1222 COVID-19 vaccine listed by TCRdb under 2021. Some background on the complete study: TCR sequencing covered over 230 trial participants: 207 given two doses of AZD1222 and 26 given two doses of MenACWY control vaccine. Enrollment into the trials was organized by age into subgroups of 18-55, 56-69 and 70-plus years, and those subgroups contained roughly 150, 30 and 60 TCR-sequenced participants, respectively. Overall study results and their limits: In the small 56-69-year group, the increase in depth fell short of significance, most likely because of low power. Participants were mostly white British and included more females than males, and it was suggested by the authors that clonal diversity may have been underestimated. The whole spike protein was spanned by vaccine-associated CD4 TCRs, and dominant responses were seen in regions 160-218 and 743-854. Conclusions about previously exposed vaccinees were limited because only six AZD1222 recipients were SARS-CoV-2 seropositive at baseline. Spike-specific TCR breadth and depth rose significantly after two AZD1222 doses compared with day 0 and with MenACWY recipients. Reportedly, close to half of the unique spike-specific TCRs recognized epitopes lying outside the regions that are mutated in the B.1.351 and B.1.1.7 variants. Because no samples from the day 14 peak response were available, repertoires could be characterized only after the peak T cell response.

The CDR3 regions of human TCRbeta chains were subjected to immunosequencing. Regarding the original processing steps: TCRs in the repertoires were compared against a reference library of SARS-CoV-2-specific TCRs that had been generated with the MIRA antigen-specificity platform. Breadth meant the fraction of unique TCRs that were SARS-CoV-2-associated, whereas depth meant the fraction of total T cells that were SARS-CoV-2-associated. Each spike-specific TCR was assigned to its reactive spike region and to a CD4 or CD8 class using the MIRA data. Log10-transformed breadth and depth values were compared by one-way ANOVA with Sidak's multiple comparisons tests. Sourced from immuneACCESS, this table was stored by TCRdb with only in-frame sequences that have V and J called. A share of the clones is absent; for the studies checked, an unresolved V gene accounts for under half, and the remainder has no known explanation. That table furnishes V, J and clone size, whereas the DNA furnished D and trimming. A total of approximately 130,000 clones appear in this sample, about nine tenths of them only once. The top ten hold roughly 8.9% of the sample.

Reading from cysteine to phenylalanine, the CDR3 counts 13 amino acids. Left in the record is the CDR3 DNA by itself, 39 bases read in frame from the first base. The germline V gene (reference sequence) provides CDR1 LNHDA and CDR2 SQIVND. V and J are trimmed by 9 bases and 2 bases, and the gene matches miss 3 bases of the junction. Notes on this clone: Its antigen is currently not known. Nothing much larger sits one base from this clone, and base qualities are not available.

What the time point label conveys for this sample: about 28 days (+/-7) after the second vaccine dose. AZD1222 recipients given second doses at about 4 weeks or at about 12 weeks were pooled, since spike-specific TCR depth and breadth were not found to differ between the two schedules. Vaccinee samples were obtained from the UK trials COV001 and COV002, which included a single-blind randomized controlled phase 2/3 trial of AZD1222 (ChAdOx1 nCoV-19) in healthy adults. For TCRbeta chain sequencing, PBMC samples from trial participants were taken at day 0 and at day 28 after the second dose. Sequencing was performed on peripheral blood, taken 28 days after the second AZD1222 dose. The sequence links TRBV19 to TRBJ1-3; 8 middle bases align to TRBD1. The sequence was obtained from an adult who received the AZD1222 COVID-19 vaccine. The CDR3 in this case is CASEQGAGNTIYF. In nucleotides, the sequence is TGTGCCAGCGAACAGGGGGCTGGAAACACCATATATTTT.